This T cell receptor beta chain was recovered during a study of a mutant IDH1 vaccine in newly diagnosed glioma. Across the study: The initiation of vaccination occurred 4-6 weeks after radiotherapy alone, or with temozolomide cycles. Standard pretreatment was either radiotherapy, temozolomide, or, for most, radiochemotherapy with temozolomide. Treated patients showed a male proportion of 62.5%, a female proportion of 37.5%, and a mean age of around 40 years.

Points on this clone: What it recognizes is unknown.

The V gene end was trimmed by 6 bases and the J gene end by 4 bases; junction bases not matched to a gene: 9. The CDR3 runs to 15 residues. Time point of the sample: week 35, safety follow-up. Each vaccine dose was 300 ug of mutant IDH1 20-mer peptide, with topical imiquimod. Clones were read by immunoSEQ multiplex PCR, and TCRdb kept only the in-frame ones, dropping some. The sample includes tens of thousands of clones, roughly 80% seen only once; the top ten take approximately 12%. Findings of the study overall: Most patients, 93.3%, showed vaccine-induced immune responses.

The rearrangement joins TRBV5-3 to TRBJ1-3, with 8 bases identical to TRBD1. TRBV5-3 is known as an ORF, though its function is uncertain. This sample comprised PBMCs, obtained from a glioma patient whose treatment included an IDH1 peptide vaccine. The sequence derives from a man younger than 35 with glioma. CDR3: CARIFQGAEGNTIYF. The CDR3 nucleotides read TGTGCCAGAATCTTCCAGGGGGCAGAGGGAAACACCATATATTTT.